What follows are 10 T cell receptor beta chains derived from one specimen sequenced in a study of regulatory T cells in long-lasting Graves disease. Sequencing libraries for TCR beta were prepared with iRepertoire HTBI primers and Arm-PCR of CDR3 regions. TCRdb reprocessed the multiplex PCR reads with MiXCR, giving one entry per CDR3 protein. The sample contains about 660,000 distinct CDR3 sequences, about 30% of which appear only once. Described time point: persistent/refractory GD, antithyroid drugs over 5 years with positive TRAb. Isolated PBMC RNA provided the starting material for the TCR library. The starting material was peripheral blood mononuclear cells (PBMCs), obtained when the disease was refractory, from a patient treated with antithyroid drugs. All receptors derive from a female donor with Graves disease.

This clonotype was seen a handful of times. This sequence joins TRBV7-2 and TRBJ2-5, with 7 bases lining up with TRBD2. Germline V gene lookup returns CDR1 SGHTA and CDR2 FQGNSA. The V segment lost 5 bases and the J segment 7 bases; nucleotides outside the gene matches: 7. The CDR3 has 13 amino acids. The CDR3 DNA reads as TGTGCCAGCAGCCGACTAGCAGCGCGGACCCAGTACTTC. As protein: CASSRLAARTQYF. The full variable domain, rest sourced from reference TRBV7-2 and TRBJ2-5, is GAGVSQSPSNKVTEKGKDVELRCDPISGHTALYWYRQSLGQGLEFLIYFQGNSAPDKSGLPSDRFSAERTGGSVSTLTIQRTQQEDSAVYLCASSRLAARTQYFGPGTRLLVL.

The chain joins TRBV7-3 to TRBJ1-1; the D gene is possibly TRBD1 (6 bases). Germline assignment: CDR1 SGHTA and CDR2 FQGTGA. Trimming left V 0 bases short and J 1 base short, with 12 bases between. The CDR3 loop spans 16 amino acids. CDR3 sequence (DNA): TGTGCCAGCAGCTTAACGGCAGGGGCCACGAACACTGAAGCTTTCTTT. Its translation: CASSLTAGATNTEAFF.

This chain links TRBV28 with TRBJ2-5; D may be TRBD2 (5 bases). The CDR3 length is 13 residues. Germline lookup yields CDR1 MDHEN and CDR2 SYDVKM. Deletions cut 5 bases from V and 5 bases from J, with 12 bases between. DNA for the CDR3: TGTGCCAGCAGTGGACGGGAAGTCGAGACCCAGTACTTC. This sequence encodes CASSGREVETQYF.

The genes are TRBV14 and TRBJ1-1; no definite D call. V was trimmed by 0 bases and J by 1 base, leaving 3 bases between them. CDR1 is SGHDN and CDR2 is FVKESK in the germline V gene. The CDR3 covers 13 residues. CDR3 in DNA: TGTGCCAGCAGCCAAGACACGAACACTGAAGCTTTCTTT. This translates into CASSQDTNTEAFF.

V is TRBV11-1 and J is TRBJ2-1; TRBD2 agrees at 10 bases. CDR1 is SGHAT, CDR2 FQDESV, per germline (reference sequence). The CDR3 sequence is 15 residues long. V trimming: 2 bases; J trimming: 9 bases; junction bases outside the gene matches: 7. In nucleotides, the CDR3 is TGTGCCAGCAGCTTAAAGCGGGAGGGCCTGTGTGAGCAGTTCTTC. It codes for CASSLKREGLCEQFF. Combining the CDR3 with reference TRBV11-1 and TRBJ2-1 gives the whole variable domain EAEVAQSPRYKITEKSQAVAFWCDPISGHATLYWYRQILGQGPELLVQFQDESVVDDSQLPKDRFSAERLKGVDSTLKIQPAELGDSAMYLCASSLKREGLCEQFFGPGTRLTVL.

V usage is TRBV13 and J usage is TRBJ1-1, with D possibly TRBD1 on 6 matching bases. Germline CDR1 PRHDT, CDR2 FYEKMQ (reference sequence). The CDR3 runs to 14 residues. The V end was cut by 5 bases, the J end by 8 bases, with 18 bases between. The CDR3 reads CASSPRTAPREAFF. The CDR3 coding sequence is TGTGCCAGCAGCCCCCGGACAGCCCCCAGAGAAGCTTTCTTT.

The sample holds many counts of this clonotype. The J gene is TRBJ1-2, the V gene TRBV28, with D hard to call. V lost 4 bases and J 5 bases, leaving 5 bases between the germline ends. The CDR3 extends over 11 amino acids. Germline V gives CDR1 MDHEN, CDR2 SYDVKM. DNA of the CDR3: TGTGCCAGCAGTTGGGCGTATGGCTACACCTTC. This encodes CASSWAYGYTF.

This chain connects TRBV27 to TRBJ2-4; D tentatively reads TRBD1 or TRBD2 (5 bases each). The germline CDR1 and CDR2 sequences are MNHEY and SMNVEV (reference sequence). V lost 3 bases and J 2 bases, leaving 11 bases between the germline ends. The CDR3 loop spans 15 amino acids. CDR3 residues: CASSFGDGSKNIQYF. The CDR3 coding sequence is TGTGCCAGCAGTTTTGGGGACGGATCCAAAAACATTCAGTACTTC.

This clonotype appeared a few times. This sequence joins TRBV6-1 and TRBJ1-1; D gene uncertain. Trimming took off 5 bases at V and 9 bases at J, with 19 bases between the two ends. The CDR3 loop spans 14 amino acids. Germline CDR1 and CDR2: MNHNS and SASEGT. The CDR3, as DNA: TGTGCCAGCAGTCGCGGGCAGATCGGGATTAAAGCTTTCTTT. This codes for CASSRGQIGIKAFF.

This clonotype was detected only a few times. The chain recombines TRBV2 with TRBJ1-3; D is unclear. From germline, CDR1 is SNHLY and CDR2 FYNNEI. The CDR3 spans 13 residues. V was pared by 8 bases and J by 2 bases, with 10 bases between. The CDR3 loop is CASLSNPGNTIYF. In DNA form, the CDR3 reads TGTGCCAGCTTATCCAACCCTGGAAACACCATATATTTT.